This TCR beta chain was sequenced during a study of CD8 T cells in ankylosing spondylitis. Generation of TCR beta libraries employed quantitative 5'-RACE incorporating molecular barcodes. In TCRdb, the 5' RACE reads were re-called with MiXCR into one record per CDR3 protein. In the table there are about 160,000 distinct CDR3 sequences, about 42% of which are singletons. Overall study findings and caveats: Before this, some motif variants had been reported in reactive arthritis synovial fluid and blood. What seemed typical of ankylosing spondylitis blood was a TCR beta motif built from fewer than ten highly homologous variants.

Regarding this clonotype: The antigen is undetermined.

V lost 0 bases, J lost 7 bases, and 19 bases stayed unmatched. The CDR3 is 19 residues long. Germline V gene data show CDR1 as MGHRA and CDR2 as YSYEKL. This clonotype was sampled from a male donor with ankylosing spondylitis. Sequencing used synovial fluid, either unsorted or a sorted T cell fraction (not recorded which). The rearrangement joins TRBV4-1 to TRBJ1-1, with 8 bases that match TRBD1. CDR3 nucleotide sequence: TGCGCCAGCAGCCAAGATTGGGACTGGAGGGACAGGATGTCGGGTGAAGCTTTCTTT. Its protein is CASSQDWDWRDRMSGEAFF.